This section outlines one T cell receptor (beta chain) sequence together with its context. The CDR3 loop spans 13 amino acids. The V gene's germline CDR1 is MNHNS and CDR2 SASEGT. V was clipped by 3 bases and J by 6 bases, with 9 bases between them. Investigators divided CD4+ cells into CD45RA+ naive and CD45RA-negative memory subsets. This record belongs to a study of shared clonotypes between healthy human individuals. Study at large: Every donor yielded three CD4 naive, three CD4 memory, two CD8 naive and one CD8 memory plate.

Deep-level settings were used for running the assay. This table comes from immunoSEQ multiplex PCR, and its TCRdb copy is limited to in-frame clones, with some not included. The sample has about 1.5 million clones; nearly 99% are singletons. The V gene is TRBV6-1, the J gene TRBJ2-1, with a possible D match to TRBD1 (5 bases). The TCR sequence derives from a man aged 25 to 40 in good health. The source material was naive CD4+ T cells sorted from blood. The sample's subset: CD45RA+ positively selected. The CDR3: CASSDTDSNEQFF. The DNA of the CDR3 is TGTGCCAGCAGTGACACAGACAGCAATGAGCAGTTCTTC.